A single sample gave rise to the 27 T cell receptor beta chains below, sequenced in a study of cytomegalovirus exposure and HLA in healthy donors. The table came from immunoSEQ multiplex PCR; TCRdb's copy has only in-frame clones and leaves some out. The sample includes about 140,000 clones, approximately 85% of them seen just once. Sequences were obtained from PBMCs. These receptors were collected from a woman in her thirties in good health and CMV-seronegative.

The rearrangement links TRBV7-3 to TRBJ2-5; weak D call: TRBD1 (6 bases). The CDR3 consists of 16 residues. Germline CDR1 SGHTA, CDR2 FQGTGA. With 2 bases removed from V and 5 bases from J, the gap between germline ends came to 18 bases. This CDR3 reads CASSLGRQVPGETQYF. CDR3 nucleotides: TGTGCCAGCAGCTTAGGGCGACAGGTTCCTGGGGAGACCCAGTACTTC.

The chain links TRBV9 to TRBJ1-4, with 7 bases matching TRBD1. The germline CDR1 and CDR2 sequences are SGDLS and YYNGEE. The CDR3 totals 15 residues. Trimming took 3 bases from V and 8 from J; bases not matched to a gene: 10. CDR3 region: CASSELTGRGEKLFF. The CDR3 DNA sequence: TGTGCCAGCAGCGAACTGACAGGGAGAGGAGAAAAACTGTTTTTT.

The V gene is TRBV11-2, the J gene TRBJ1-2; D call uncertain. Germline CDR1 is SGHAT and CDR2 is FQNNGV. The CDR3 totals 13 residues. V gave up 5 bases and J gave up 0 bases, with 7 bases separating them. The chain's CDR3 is CASSSSPNYGYTF. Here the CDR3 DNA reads TGTGCCAGCAGCAGTAGCCCTAACTATGGCTACACCTTC.

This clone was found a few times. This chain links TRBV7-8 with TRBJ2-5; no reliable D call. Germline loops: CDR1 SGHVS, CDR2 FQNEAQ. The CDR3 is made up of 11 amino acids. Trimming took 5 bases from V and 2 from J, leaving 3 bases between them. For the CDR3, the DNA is TGTGCCAGCAGCCAGCAAGAGACCCAGTACTTC. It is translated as CASSQQETQYF.

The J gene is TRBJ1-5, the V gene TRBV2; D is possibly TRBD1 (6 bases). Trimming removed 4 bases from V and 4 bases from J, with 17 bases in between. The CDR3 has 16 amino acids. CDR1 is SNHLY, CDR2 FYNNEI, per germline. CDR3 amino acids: CASSVFGTGLNQPQHF. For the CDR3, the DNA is TGTGCCAGCAGTGTTTTCGGTACAGGGTTGAATCAGCCCCAGCATTTT.

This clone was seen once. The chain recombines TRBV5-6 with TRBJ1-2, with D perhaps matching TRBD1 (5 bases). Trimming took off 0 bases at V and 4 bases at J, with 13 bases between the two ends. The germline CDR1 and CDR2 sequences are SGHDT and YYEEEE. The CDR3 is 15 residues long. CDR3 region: CASSLAGGKSYGYTF. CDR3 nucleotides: TGTGCCAGCAGCTTGGCCGGGGGAAAGTCCTATGGCTACACCTTC. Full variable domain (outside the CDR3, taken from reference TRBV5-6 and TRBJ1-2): DAGVTQSPTHLIKTRGQQVTLRCSPKSGHDTVSWYQQALGQGPQFIFQYYEEEERQRGNFPDRFSGHQFPNYSSELNVNALLLGDSALYLCASSLAGGKSYGYTFGSGTRLTVV.

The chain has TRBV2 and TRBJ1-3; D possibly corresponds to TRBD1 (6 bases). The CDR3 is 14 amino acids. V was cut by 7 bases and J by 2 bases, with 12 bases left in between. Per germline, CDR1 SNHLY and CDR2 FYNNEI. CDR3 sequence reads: CASNLQGTGNTIYF. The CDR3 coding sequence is TGTGCCAGCAACCTACAGGGCACTGGAAACACCATATATTTT.

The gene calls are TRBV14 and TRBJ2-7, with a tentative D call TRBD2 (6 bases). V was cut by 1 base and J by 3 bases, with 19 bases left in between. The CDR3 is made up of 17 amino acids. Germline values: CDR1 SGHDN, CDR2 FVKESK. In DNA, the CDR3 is TGTGCCAGCAGCCAAGGTCTCGGGGGACCGGGAAACTACGAGCAGTACTTC. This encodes CASSQGLGGPGNYEQYF.

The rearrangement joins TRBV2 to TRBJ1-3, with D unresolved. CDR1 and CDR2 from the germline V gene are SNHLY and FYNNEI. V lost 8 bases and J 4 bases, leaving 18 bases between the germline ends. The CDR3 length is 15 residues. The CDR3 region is CASESPREDGNTIYF. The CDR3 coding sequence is TGTGCCAGCGAATCCCCGAGGGAAGACGGAAACACCATATATTTT.

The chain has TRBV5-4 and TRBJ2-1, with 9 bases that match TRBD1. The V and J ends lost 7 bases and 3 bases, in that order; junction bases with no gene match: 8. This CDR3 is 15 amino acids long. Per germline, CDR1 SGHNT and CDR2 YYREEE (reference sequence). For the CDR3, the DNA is TGTGCCAGCGTTCCCGGGACAGGGAGCTACAATGAGCAGTTCTTC. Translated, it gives CASVPGTGSYNEQFF.

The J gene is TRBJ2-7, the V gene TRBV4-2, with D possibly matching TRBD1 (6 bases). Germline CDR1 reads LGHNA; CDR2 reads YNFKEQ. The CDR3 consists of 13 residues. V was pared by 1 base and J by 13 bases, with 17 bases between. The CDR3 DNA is TGTGCCAGCAGCCAAGGTGAAACAGGGTCCCCTTACTTC. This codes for CASSQGETGSPYF.

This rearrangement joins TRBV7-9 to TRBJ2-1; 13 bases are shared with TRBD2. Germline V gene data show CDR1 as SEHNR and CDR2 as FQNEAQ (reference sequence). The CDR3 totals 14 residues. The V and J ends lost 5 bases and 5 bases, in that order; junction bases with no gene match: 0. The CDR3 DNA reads TGTGCCAGCAGCGGACTAGCGGGGGACAATGAGCAGTTCTTC. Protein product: CASSGLAGDNEQFF.

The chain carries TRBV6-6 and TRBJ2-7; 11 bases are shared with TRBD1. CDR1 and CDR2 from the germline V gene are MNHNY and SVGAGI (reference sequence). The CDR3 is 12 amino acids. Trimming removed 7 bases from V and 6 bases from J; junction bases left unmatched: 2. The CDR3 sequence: CASKGQGGEQYF. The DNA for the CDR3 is TGTGCCAGCAAGGGACAGGGGGGCGAGCAGTACTTC.

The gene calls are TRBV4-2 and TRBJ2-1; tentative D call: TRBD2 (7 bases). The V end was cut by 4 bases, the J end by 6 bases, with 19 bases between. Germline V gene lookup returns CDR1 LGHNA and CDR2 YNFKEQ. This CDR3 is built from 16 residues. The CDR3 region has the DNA TGTGCCAGCAGCCGAGAGTTGAGGGGGGGCATCAATGAGCAGTTCTTC. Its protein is CASSRELRGGINEQFF.

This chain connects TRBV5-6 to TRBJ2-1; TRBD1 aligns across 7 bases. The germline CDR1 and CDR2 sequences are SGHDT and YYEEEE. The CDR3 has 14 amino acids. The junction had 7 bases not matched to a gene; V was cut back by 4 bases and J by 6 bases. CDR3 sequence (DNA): TGTGCCAGCAGCCCAGATGCAGGGGGCAATGAGCAGTTCTTC. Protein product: CASSPDAGGNEQFF.

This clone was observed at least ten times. This CDR3 is CASSRTSGIYEQYF. The CDR3 DNA is TGCGCCAGCAGCCGGACTAGCGGAATCTACGAGCAGTACTTC. V usage is TRBV5-1 and J usage is TRBJ2-7, with 10 bases that match TRBD2. The germline V gene encodes CDR1 SGHRS and CDR2 YFSETQ. The CDR3 length is 14 residues. V lost 4 bases and J lost 3; bases outside the gene matches: 4.

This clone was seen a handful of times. CDR3 sequence: CSVRTGLGEQYF. CDR3 coding DNA: TGCAGCGTTCGGACGGGATTGGGGGAGCAGTACTTC. This rearrangement joins TRBV29-1 to TRBJ2-7; a possible D gene is TRBD2 (5 bases). The CDR3 consists of 12 residues. The germline gives CDR1 SQVTM, CDR2 ANQGSEA. Trimming took off 5 bases at V and 7 bases at J, with 15 bases between the two ends.

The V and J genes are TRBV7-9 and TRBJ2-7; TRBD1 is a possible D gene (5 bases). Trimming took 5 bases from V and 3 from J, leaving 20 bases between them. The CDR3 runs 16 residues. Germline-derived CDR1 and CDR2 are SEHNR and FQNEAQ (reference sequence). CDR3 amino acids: CASSPSRAGWGYEQYF. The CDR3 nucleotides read TGTGCCAGCAGCCCCTCTAGGGCAGGGTGGGGCTACGAGCAGTACTTC.

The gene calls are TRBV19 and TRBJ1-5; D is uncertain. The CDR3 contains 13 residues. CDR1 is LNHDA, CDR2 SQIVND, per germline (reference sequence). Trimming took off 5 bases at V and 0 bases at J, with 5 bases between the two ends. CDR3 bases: TGTGCCAGTAGTGACATTAGCAATCAGCCCCAGCATTTT. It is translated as CASSDISNQPQHF.

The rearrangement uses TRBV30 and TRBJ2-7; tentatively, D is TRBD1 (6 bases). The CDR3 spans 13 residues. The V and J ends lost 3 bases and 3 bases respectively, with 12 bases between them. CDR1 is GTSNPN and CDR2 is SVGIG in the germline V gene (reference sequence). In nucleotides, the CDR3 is TGTGCCTGGAGCGAAGGACAGAACTACGAGCAGTACTTC. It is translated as CAWSEGQNYEQYF. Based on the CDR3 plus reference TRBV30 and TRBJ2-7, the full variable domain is SQTIHQWPATLVQPVGSPLSLECTVEGTSNPNLYWYRQAAGRGLQLLFYSVGIGQISSEVPQNLSASRPQDRQFILSSKKLLLSDSGFYLCAWSEGQNYEQYFGPGTRLTVT.

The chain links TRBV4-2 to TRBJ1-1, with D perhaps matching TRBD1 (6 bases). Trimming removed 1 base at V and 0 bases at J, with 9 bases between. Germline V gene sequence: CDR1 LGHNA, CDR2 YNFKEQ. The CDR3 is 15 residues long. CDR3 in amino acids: CASSQVDRLNTEAFF. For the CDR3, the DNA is TGTGCCAGCAGCCAAGTAGACAGGCTGAACACTGAAGCTTTCTTT.

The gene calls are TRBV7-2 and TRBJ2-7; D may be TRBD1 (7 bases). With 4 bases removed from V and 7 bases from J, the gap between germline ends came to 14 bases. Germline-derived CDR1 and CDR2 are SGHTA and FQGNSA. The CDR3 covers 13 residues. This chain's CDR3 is CASSSRSGGEQYF. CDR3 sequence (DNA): TGTGCCAGCAGCTCCAGGTCAGGGGGGGAGCAGTACTTC.

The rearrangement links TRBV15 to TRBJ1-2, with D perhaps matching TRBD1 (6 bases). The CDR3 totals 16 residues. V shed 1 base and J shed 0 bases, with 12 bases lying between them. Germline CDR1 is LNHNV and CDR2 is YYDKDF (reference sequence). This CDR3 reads CATSRGRGGANYGYTF. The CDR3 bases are TGTGCCACCAGCAGAGGCCGAGGGGGAGCTAACTATGGCTACACCTTC.

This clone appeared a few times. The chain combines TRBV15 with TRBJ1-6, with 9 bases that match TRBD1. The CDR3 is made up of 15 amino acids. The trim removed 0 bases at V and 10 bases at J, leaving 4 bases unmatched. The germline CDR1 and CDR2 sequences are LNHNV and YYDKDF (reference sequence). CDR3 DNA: TGTGCCACCAGCAGAGAAGGGACAGGGCAATCACCCCTCCACTTT. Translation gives CATSREGTGQSPLHF. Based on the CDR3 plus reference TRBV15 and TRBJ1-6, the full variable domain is DAMVIQNPRYQVTQFGKPVTLSCSQTLNHNVMYWYQQKSSQAPKLLFHYYDKDFNNEADTPDNFQSRRPNTSFCFLDIRSPGLGDTAMYLCATSREGTGQSPLHFGNGTRLTVT.

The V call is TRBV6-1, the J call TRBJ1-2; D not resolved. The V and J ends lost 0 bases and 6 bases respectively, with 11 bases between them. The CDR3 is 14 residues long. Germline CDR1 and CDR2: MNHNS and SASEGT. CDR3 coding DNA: TGTGCCAGCAGTGAAGCGCGGTTTACTCATGGCTACACCTTC. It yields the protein CASSEARFTHGYTF.

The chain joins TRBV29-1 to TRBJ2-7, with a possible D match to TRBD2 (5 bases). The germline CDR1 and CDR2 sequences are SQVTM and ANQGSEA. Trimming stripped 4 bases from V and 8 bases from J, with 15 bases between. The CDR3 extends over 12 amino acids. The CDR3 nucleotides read TGCAGCGTTGGAGGGCTCTACGATAAGCAGTACTTC. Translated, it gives CSVGGLYDKQYF.

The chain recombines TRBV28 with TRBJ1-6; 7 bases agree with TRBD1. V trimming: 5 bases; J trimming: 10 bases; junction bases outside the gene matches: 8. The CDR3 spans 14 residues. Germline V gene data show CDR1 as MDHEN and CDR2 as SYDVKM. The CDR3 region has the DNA TGTGCCAGCAGTCCGGGACAGCAGGTCTCACCCCTCCACTTT. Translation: CASSPGQQVSPLHF.